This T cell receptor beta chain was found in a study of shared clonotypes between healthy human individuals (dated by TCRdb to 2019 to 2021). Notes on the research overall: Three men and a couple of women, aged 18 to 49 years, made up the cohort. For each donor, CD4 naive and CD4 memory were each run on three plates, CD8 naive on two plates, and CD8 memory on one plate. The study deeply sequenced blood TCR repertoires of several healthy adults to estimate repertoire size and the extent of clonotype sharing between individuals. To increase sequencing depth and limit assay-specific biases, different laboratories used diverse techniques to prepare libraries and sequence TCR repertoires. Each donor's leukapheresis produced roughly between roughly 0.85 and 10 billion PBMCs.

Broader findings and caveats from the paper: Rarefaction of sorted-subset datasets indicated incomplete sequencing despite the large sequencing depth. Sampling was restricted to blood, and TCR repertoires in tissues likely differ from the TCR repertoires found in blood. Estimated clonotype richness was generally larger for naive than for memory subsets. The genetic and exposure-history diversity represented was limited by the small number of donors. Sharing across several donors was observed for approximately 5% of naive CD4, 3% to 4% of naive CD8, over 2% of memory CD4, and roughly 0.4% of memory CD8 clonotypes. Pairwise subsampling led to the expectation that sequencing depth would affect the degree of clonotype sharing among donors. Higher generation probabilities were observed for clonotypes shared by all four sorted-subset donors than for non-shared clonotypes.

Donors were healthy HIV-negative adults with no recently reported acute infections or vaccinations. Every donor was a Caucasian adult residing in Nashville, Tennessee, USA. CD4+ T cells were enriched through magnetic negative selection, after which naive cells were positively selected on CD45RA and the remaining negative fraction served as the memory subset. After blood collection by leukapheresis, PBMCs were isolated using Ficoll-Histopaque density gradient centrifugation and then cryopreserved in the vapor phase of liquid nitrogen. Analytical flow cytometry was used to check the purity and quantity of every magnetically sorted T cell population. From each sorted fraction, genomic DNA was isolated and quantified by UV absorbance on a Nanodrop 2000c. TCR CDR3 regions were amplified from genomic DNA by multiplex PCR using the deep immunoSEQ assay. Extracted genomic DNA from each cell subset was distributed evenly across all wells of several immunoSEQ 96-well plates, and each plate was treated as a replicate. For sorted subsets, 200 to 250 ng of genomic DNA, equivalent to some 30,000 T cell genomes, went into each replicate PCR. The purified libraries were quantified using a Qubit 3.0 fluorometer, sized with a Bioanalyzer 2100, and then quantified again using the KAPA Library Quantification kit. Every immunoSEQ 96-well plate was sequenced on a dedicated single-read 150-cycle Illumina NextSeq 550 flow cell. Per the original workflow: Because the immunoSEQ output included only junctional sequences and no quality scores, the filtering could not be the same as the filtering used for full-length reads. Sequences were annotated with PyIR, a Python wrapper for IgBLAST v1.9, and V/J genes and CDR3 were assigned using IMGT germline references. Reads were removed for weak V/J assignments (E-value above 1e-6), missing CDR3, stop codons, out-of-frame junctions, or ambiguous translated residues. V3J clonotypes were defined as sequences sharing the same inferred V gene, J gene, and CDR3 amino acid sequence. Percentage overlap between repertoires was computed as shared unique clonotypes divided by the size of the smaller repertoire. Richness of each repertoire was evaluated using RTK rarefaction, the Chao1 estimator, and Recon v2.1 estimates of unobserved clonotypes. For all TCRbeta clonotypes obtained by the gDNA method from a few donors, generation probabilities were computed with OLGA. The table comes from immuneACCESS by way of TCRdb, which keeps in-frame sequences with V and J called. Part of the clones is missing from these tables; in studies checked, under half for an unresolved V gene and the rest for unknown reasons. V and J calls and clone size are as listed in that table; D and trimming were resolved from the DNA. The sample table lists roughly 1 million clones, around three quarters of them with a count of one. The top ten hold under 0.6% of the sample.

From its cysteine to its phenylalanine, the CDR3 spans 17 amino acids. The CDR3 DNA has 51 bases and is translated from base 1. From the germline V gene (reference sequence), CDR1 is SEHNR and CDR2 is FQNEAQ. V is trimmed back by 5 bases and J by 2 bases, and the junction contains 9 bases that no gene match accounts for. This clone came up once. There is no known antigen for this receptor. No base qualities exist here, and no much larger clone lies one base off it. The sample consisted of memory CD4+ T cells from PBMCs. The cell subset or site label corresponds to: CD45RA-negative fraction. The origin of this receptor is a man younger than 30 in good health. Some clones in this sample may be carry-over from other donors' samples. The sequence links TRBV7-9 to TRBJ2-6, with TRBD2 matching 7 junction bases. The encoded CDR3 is CASSGIRGEAGANVLTF. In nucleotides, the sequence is TGTGCCAGCAGCGGTATTCGGGGGGAAGCTGGGGCCAACGTCCTGACTTTC. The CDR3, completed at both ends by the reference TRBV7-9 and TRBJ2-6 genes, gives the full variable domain DTGVSQNPRHKITKRGQNVTFRCDPISEHNRLYWYRQTLGQGPEFLTYFQNEAQLEKSRLLSDRFSAERPKGSFSTLEIQRTEQGDSAMYLCASSGIRGEAGANVLTFGAGSRLTVL.